Sequencing of this TCR beta chain was carried out in a study of OX40 agonist ivuxolimab in advanced cancers. V dropped 3 bases and J dropped 2 bases, with 14 bases sitting between them. Germline V gene data show CDR1 as MNHEY and CDR2 as SMNVEV (reference sequence). The CDR3 contains 17 residues. Only in-frame clones appear in the TCRdb table, and some are missing; sequencing was by immunoSEQ multiplex PCR. This table has 55,000 to 65,000 clones, nearly 90% appearing once. The rearrangement links TRBV27 to TRBJ2-6; D is possibly TRBD1 (5 bases). The source of this sequence is an adult with an advanced solid tumor such as melanoma, head and neck, liver or kidney cancer. Material: CD4+ or CD8+ T cells sorted from blood, obtained in a trial of the OX40 agonist ivuxolimab. CDR3 region: CASSFLQGSAGANVLTF. In DNA, the CDR3 is TGTGCCAGCAGTTTTCTGCAGGGTTCGGCTGGGGCCAACGTCCTGACTTTC.